Listed below are T cell receptor beta chains from one sample, sequenced in a study of a mutant IDH1 vaccine in newly diagnosed glioma. The assay was immunoSEQ multiplex PCR, and TCRdb's table has in-frame clones only and misses some. The sample lists 69,000 or so clones, around nine tenths occurring once. No antigen has been identified for these receptors. The source material was PBMCs, sampled from a glioma patient whose treatment included an IDH1 peptide vaccine. The receptors derive from a man aged 25 to 40 with glioma. Each CDR3 is given with its conserved first and last residue. Fields, in order: CDR3 DNA, CDR3 protein, V gene, clone size, D gene, J gene. A D gene is named only where the DNA matches it firmly. Size is stated for part of the rows, as once, few or many counts, or as a class when the clone is expanded.

TGCGCCAGCAGCCTACAGGACGGGAGCTCCTACGAGCAGTACTTC | CASSLQDGSSYEQYF | TRBV4-1 | once | NA | TRBJ2-7
TGTGCCAGCAGTTACTGGCCTAGGGGCGGGGAGCTGTTTTTT | CASSYWPRGGELFF | TRBV6-5 | NA | NA | TRBJ2-2
TGCGCCAGCAGCCAAGACCCGGCCTTTAGCGGGCCCTACGAGCAGTACTTC | CASSQDPAFSGPYEQYF | TRBV4-3 | NA | TRBD2 | TRBJ2-7
TGTGCCAGCAGCGTAGGAAGCACCATATATTTT | CASSVGSTIYF | TRBV9 | NA | NA | TRBJ1-3
TGCAGCGTTTCCACGGGCAGCGCCTATGGCTACACCTTC | CSVSTGSAYGYTF | TRBV29-1 | NA | NA | TRBJ1-2
TGTGCCAGCAGTTCCTTAGGTGGGGGAGCCTATGGCTACACCTTC | CASSSLGGGAYGYTF | TRBV28 | NA | NA | TRBJ1-2
TGCAGCGTTGGACAGGGAAGAGGCTACACCTTC | CSVGQGRGYTF | TRBV29-1 | NA | TRBD1 | TRBJ1-2
TGCAGTGCTGCATCCTATACGCAGTATTTT | CSAASYTQYF | TRBV20-1 | NA | NA | TRBJ2-3
TGCGCCAGCAGCCTTAACCAGGAGGGCAATCAGCCCCAGCATTTT | CASSLNQEGNQPQHF | TRBV4-1 | NA | NA | TRBJ1-5
TGCGCCAGCAGCCATGCCTCGGACTCGAATGAAAAACTGTTTTTT | CASSHASDSNEKLFF | TRBV4-3 | once | NA | TRBJ1-4
TGTGCCAGTAGACCCACCACAACCTACGAGCAGTACTTC | CASRPTTTYEQYF | TRBV19 | NA | NA | TRBJ2-7
TGTGCCAGCAGGACTAGCGGGGGTTCGAAGACCCAGTACTTC | CASRTSGGSKTQYF | TRBV27 | NA | TRBD2 | TRBJ2-5
TGTGCCAGCTCACCACCGAGCTCCTACGAGCAGTACTTC | CASSPPSSYEQYF | TRBV18 | NA | NA | TRBJ2-7
TGTGCCATCAGTGGCACAGATACGCAGTATTTT | CAISGTDTQYF | TRBV10-3 | NA | NA | TRBJ2-3
TGTGCCTGGACCGGGACTGAGATACCCTACAATGAGCAGTTCTTC | CAWTGTEIPYNEQFF | TRBV30 | NA | NA | TRBJ2-1
TGTGCCAGCAAGGACAGGTCAGGAGATACGCAGTATTTT | CASKDRSGDTQYF | TRBV25-1 | NA | TRBD1 | TRBJ2-3
TGTGCCATTGGACTAGCGGAAAGCACAGATACGCAGTATTTT | CAIGLAESTDTQYF | TRBV10-3 | NA | TRBD2 | TRBJ2-3
TGTGCCAGCGGTAAACAGGGATCGGCAGCTTTCTTT | CASGKQGSAAFF | TRBV6-5 | NA | NA | TRBJ1-1
TGTGCCAGCAGCCCACGGACAGGGAAGGATTCACCCCTCCACTTT | CASSPRTGKDSPLHF | TRBV6-5 | NA | TRBD1 | TRBJ1-6
TGTGCCAGCAGTTTAGTGGGAGGGGCGCTTGCCGGGGAGCTGTTTTTT | CASSLVGGALAGELFF | TRBV28 | NA | TRBD2 | TRBJ2-2
TGTGCCAGCAGCTTAAGGGGAGGATCCTACAATGAGCAGTTCTTC | CASSLRGGSYNEQFF | TRBV7-3 | NA | NA | TRBJ2-1
TGTGCCACCAGGGGCGACAGACCCTACAATGAGCAGTTCTTC | CATRGDRPYNEQFF | TRBV15 | NA | NA | TRBJ2-1
TGTGCCAGCAGTTTATACCCAGCGGGCTACACCTTC | CASSLYPAGYTF | TRBV28 | medium-sized | NA | TRBJ1-2
TGTGCCAGCAGTTTAAGCAGGGAGCGGTACCATTTT | CASSLSRERYHF | TRBV28 | NA | NA | TRBJ1-3
TGTGCCAGCAGTGGACAGGGGATTTTGAGCAATCAGCCCCAGCATTTT | CASSGQGILSNQPQHF | TRBV6-1 | NA | TRBD1 | TRBJ1-5
TGTGCCAGCAGCCAAGCGCCCAGCGGGGCATACGAGCAGTACTTC | CASSQAPSGAYEQYF | TRBV4-2 | NA | TRBD2 | TRBJ2-7
TGTGCCAGCAGTGAAGCAGTTTACGGGAGTTCTGGAAACACCATATATTTT | CASSEAVYGSSGNTIYF | TRBV6-1 | NA | NA | TRBJ1-3
TGTGCCGCTCGGACAGGGGACTATGGCTACACCTTC | CAARTGDYGYTF | TRBV6-6 | NA | TRBD1 | TRBJ1-2
TGTGCCAGCAGCTTATCCCTGGGACTAGCGAGAAGCACAGATACGCAGTATTTT | CASSLSLGLARSTDTQYF | TRBV5-4 | NA | TRBD2 | TRBJ2-3
TGTGCCTGGAGTTTCCATCCCCCGGGAACCGGCTATGGCTACACCTTC | CAWSFHPPGTGYGYTF | TRBV30 | NA | NA | TRBJ1-2
TGTGCCAGTAGTACCGGGACCGAATCCTACGAGCAGTACTTC | CASSTGTESYEQYF | TRBV19 | NA | NA | TRBJ2-7
TGTGCCAGCAGCCCGCAGGGACGGTGGAATCAGCCCCAGCATTTT | CASSPQGRWNQPQHF | TRBV9 | NA | NA | TRBJ1-5